The 28 T cell receptor beta chains listed next were all sequenced from one sample in a study of blood T cell repertoires in COVID-19. Clones were sequenced by immunoSEQ multiplex PCR, and TCRdb holds only the in-frame ones, with some missing. Of 80,000 or so clones detected, 70% to 85% appear once; the ten largest clones hold roughly 5.6%. What was sequenced was peripheral blood. The source of these receptors is a man aged 45-60 years with active or convalescent COVID-19.

This chain connects TRBV4-3 to TRBJ1-2; a weak D match, TRBD1 (6 bases). CDR1 LGHNA and CDR2 YSLEER come from the germline V gene. The V end was cut by 5 bases, the J end by 2 bases, with 27 bases between. The CDR3 has 19 amino acids. The CDR3 loop reads CASSAQGIGQPYLNYGYTF. Written as DNA, the CDR3 is TGCGCCAGCAGCGCCCAGGGGATCGGACAGCCATACCTGAACTATGGCTACACCTTC.

A few counts support this clone. The chain is built from TRBV30 and TRBJ1-6, with D possibly TRBD1 on 6 matching bases. Trimming shortened V by 0 bases and J by 6 bases, and 9 bases separated the two germline ends. Germline-derived CDR1 and CDR2 are GTSNPN and SVGIG (reference sequence). There are 14 residues in the CDR3. The CDR3 DNA is TGTGCCTGGAGTGTAGCCAGGGGTAATTCACCCCTCCACTTT. Protein product: CAWSVARGNSPLHF.

The chain couples TRBV27 to TRBJ2-2; TRBD1 aligns across 8 bases. The germline V gene has CDR1 MNHEY and CDR2 SMNVEV (reference sequence). The trim removed 4 bases at V and 0 bases at J, leaving 4 bases unmatched. The CDR3 extends over 16 amino acids. The chain's CDR3 is CASSSQGAPNTGELFF. The CDR3, as DNA: TGTGCCAGCAGTTCCCAGGGGGCCCCGAACACCGGGGAGCTGTTTTTT.

The rearrangement links TRBV11-3 to TRBJ2-5, with 9 bases identical to TRBD2. This CDR3 has 17 residues. Germline CDR1 and CDR2: SGHNT and YENEEA. The J segment lost 4 bases and the V segment lost 1 base, leaving 10 bases of the junction unmatched. The CDR3 nucleotides are TGTGCCAGCAGCTTAGGCCTAGGAAGCGGGGGGCCAGAGACCCAGTACTTC. It specifies CASSLGLGSGGPETQYF.

The gene calls are TRBV7-8 and TRBJ1-2, with 9 nucleotides matching TRBD1. The junction had 9 bases not matched to a gene; V was cut back by 5 bases and J by 8 bases. This CDR3 is 14 amino acids long. Per germline, CDR1 SGHVS and CDR2 FQNEAQ. The CDR3 here is CASSPGTGLMGYTF. CDR3 nucleotide sequence: TGTGCCAGCAGCCCGGGGACAGGGTTGATGGGCTACACCTTC.

This chain joins TRBV28 and TRBJ1-5, with D unclear. The V gene's germline CDR1 is MDHEN and CDR2 SYDVKM. The CDR3 consists of 14 residues. Trimming removed 3 bases from V and 5 bases from J, with 11 bases in between. This chain's CDR3 is CASSLGRPDQPQHF. CDR3 sequence (DNA): TGTGCCAGCAGTTTGGGGAGGCCAGATCAGCCCCAGCATTTT.

CDR3 loop: CASSLGVQETQYF. CDR3 coding DNA: TGTGCCAGCAGCTTAGGGGTCCAAGAGACCCAGTACTTC. The chain uses TRBV5-6 and TRBJ2-5, with D perhaps matching TRBD1 (5 bases). Germline CDR1 and CDR2: SGHDT and YYEEEE. The CDR3 sequence is 13 residues long. Trimming took off 2 bases at V and 1 base at J, with 6 bases between the two ends. Variable domain in full (rest from reference TRBV5-6 and TRBJ2-5): DAGVTQSPTHLIKTRGQQVTLRCSPKSGHDTVSWYQQALGQGPQFIFQYYEEEERQRGNFPDRFSGHQFPNYSSELNVNALLLGDSALYLCASSLGVQETQYFGPGTRLLVL.

The DNA of the CDR3 is TGTGCCAGCAGCGTAGGTCGGGGTCGGAACACTGAAGCTTTCTTT. Amino acids: CASSVGRGRNTEAFF. The chain has TRBV9 and TRBJ1-1, with D unclear. The CDR3 has 15 residues. V was cut by 0 bases and J by 1 base, with 10 bases left in between. Germline CDR1 is SGDLS and CDR2 is YYNGEE.

This clone ranks as medium-sized (0.01 to 0.1%). V gene TRBV6-5 combines with J gene TRBJ1-5; possible D gene TRBD1, 6 bases. Germline assignment: CDR1 MNHEY and CDR2 SVGAGI. V was clipped by 6 bases and J by 4 bases, with 10 bases between them. The CDR3 runs 13 residues. The CDR3: CASRADRNQPQHF. DNA of the CDR3: TGTGCCAGCAGAGCCGACAGGAATCAGCCCCAGCATTTT.

J is TRBJ2-7 and V is TRBV6-5; 7 nucleotides line up with TRBD1. Trimming cost V 2 bases and J 3 bases; bases outside gene matches: 4. Germline loops: CDR1 MNHEY, CDR2 SVGAGI. This CDR3 comprises 14 residues. The CDR3 reads CASSYRQGYYEQYF. The CDR3 coding sequence is TGTGCCAGCAGTTACCGACAGGGTTACTACGAGCAGTACTTC.

This clone was observed a few times. The chain employs TRBV2 and TRBJ2-7; D remains unclear. V gave up 5 bases and J gave up 4 bases, with 6 bases separating them. Germline V CDR1 and CDR2: SNHLY, FYNNEI. The CDR3 is made up of 11 amino acids. The CDR3 DNA reads as TGTGCCAGCAGTCCCTCTTACGAGCAGTACTTC. Residues: CASSPSYEQYF.

V is TRBV19 and J is TRBJ1-6; 8 nucleotides line up with TRBD1. The CDR3 is made up of 15 amino acids. V lost 5 bases and J lost 10; bases outside the gene matches: 10. Germline V gene lookup returns CDR1 LNHDA and CDR2 SQIVND (reference sequence). The CDR3 is CASSAPTGAVSPLHF. The DNA for the CDR3 is TGTGCCAGTAGTGCACCGACAGGGGCGGTGTCACCCCTCCACTTT.

V usage is TRBV29-1 and J usage is TRBJ1-4; possibly TRBD1 for D (6 bases). Germline CDR1 is SQVTM and CDR2 is ANQGSEA. V was clipped by 4 bases and J by 8 bases, with 14 bases between them. This CDR3 is built from 13 residues. The CDR3 reads CSVAGVGMEKLFF. The CDR3 bases are TGCAGCGTTGCAGGGGTTGGTATGGAAAAACTGTTTTTT.

This clone was seen many times. The chain uses TRBV5-1 and TRBJ1-6; the D is unclear. The germline V gene encodes CDR1 SGHRS and CDR2 YFSETQ. V gave up 4 bases and J gave up 16 bases, with 15 bases separating them. The CDR3 runs 12 residues. CDR3 sequence reads: CASSPDGKTLHF. DNA for the CDR3: TGCGCCAGCAGCCCGGACGGGAAAACTCTCCACTTT.

The chain employs TRBV13 and TRBJ1-1; the match to TRBD1 covers 9 bases. Germline loops: CDR1 PRHDT, CDR2 FYEKMQ (reference sequence). V lost 0 bases, J lost 0 bases, and 2 bases stayed unmatched. The CDR3 consists of 16 residues. CDR3 bases: TGTGCCAGCAGCTTAGGGACAGGGGGGATGAACACTGAAGCTTTCTTT. Its protein is CASSLGTGGMNTEAFF.

This clone has more than one count but fewer than ten. J is TRBJ2-3 and V is TRBV14, with D tentatively TRBD2 (6 bases). V was shortened by 0 bases and J by 6 bases, with 7 bases between the two germline ends. Germline V gene lookup returns CDR1 SGHDN and CDR2 FVKESK. There are 13 residues in the CDR3. CDR3 coding DNA: TGTGCCAGCAGCCAAGAACGGGGGGATACGCAGTATTTT. Protein sequence: CASSQERGDTQYF.

This clone showed up just a few times. The genes are TRBV6-5 and TRBJ1-1, with TRBD1 matching over 7 bases. CDR3 length equals 14 residues. V shed 6 bases and J 0 bases; nucleotides not matched to a gene: 4. Germline V gives CDR1 MNHEY, CDR2 SVGAGI. DNA for the CDR3: TGTGCCAGCAGGAAACAGGGGATGAACACTGAAGCTTTCTTT. Translating it yields CASRKQGMNTEAFF.

The CDR3, as DNA: TGTGCCACCAGTGATTTACTCGGGCCCCAGCATTTT. It is translated as CATSDLLGPQHF. This chain uses TRBV24-1 with TRBJ1-5, with D unresolved. The germline gives CDR1 KGHDR, CDR2 SFDVKD. The CDR3 totals 12 residues. The V end was cut by 1 base, the J end by 9 bases, with 6 bases between.

This clone was seen a few times. V gene TRBV5-6 combines with J gene TRBJ1-1; D possibly corresponds to TRBD1 (5 bases). The CDR3 covers 13 residues. The germline V gene has CDR1 SGHDT and CDR2 YYEEEE. The V end lost 6 bases, the J end lost 2 bases, and 11 bases lay between the germline ends. The CDR3 nucleotides are TGTGCCAGCACCTTCGGGGGAAACACTGAAGCTTTCTTT. Its protein product is CASTFGGNTEAFF. The complete variable domain, with remaining parts taken from reference TRBV5-6 and TRBJ1-1, reads DAGVTQSPTHLIKTRGQQVTLRCSPKSGHDTVSWYQQALGQGPQFIFQYYEEEERQRGNFPDRFSGHQFPNYSSELNVNALLLGDSALYLCASTFGGNTEAFFGQGTRLTVV.

CDR3 sequence (DNA): TGTGCCAGCAGCGGTCAGGGCTTGGGCTACACCTTC. Translated: CASSGQGLGYTF. The chain uses TRBV27 and TRBJ1-2; possible D gene TRBD1, 5 bases. This CDR3 comprises 12 residues. With 6 bases removed from V and 8 bases from J, the gap between germline ends came to 13 bases. CDR1 and CDR2 (germline): MNHEY, SMNVEV (reference sequence).

This clone was counted only a few times. This sequence joins TRBV30 and TRBJ1-5, with D possibly TRBD1 on 5 matching bases. Germline-derived CDR1 and CDR2 are GTSNPN and SVGIG (reference sequence). The CDR3 extends over 14 amino acids. V was clipped by 4 bases and J by 4 bases, with 14 bases between them. CDR3 DNA: TGTGCCTGGAAGGCGGCAGGGAATAATCAGCCCCAGCATTTT. Amino acid sequence: CAWKAAGNNQPQHF.

V gene TRBV18 combines with J gene TRBJ1-2, with 8 bases matching TRBD1. This CDR3 has 18 residues. The ends lost 3 bases at V and 4 bases at J; junction bases unmatched: 16. Germline V lookup: CDR1 KGHSH, CDR2 LQKENI. CDR3 DNA: TGTGCCAGCTCACCCTCGCGGGGACAGGCTAAACCGGGCTATGGCTACACCTTC. It yields the protein CASSPSRGQAKPGYGYTF.

J is TRBJ2-7 and V is TRBV3-1 (or the pseudogene TRBV3-2), with 7 bases aligning to TRBD1. The CDR3 covers 18 residues. CDR1 LGHDT and CDR2 YNNKEL come from the germline V gene (reference sequence). V lost 4 bases and J lost 4; bases outside the gene matches: 19. The CDR3, as DNA: TGTGCCAGCAGCCCAAGGGGAAATAAGGGACAGAAGGGGTACGAGCAGTACTTC. It translates to CASSPRGNKGQKGYEQYF.

The rearrangement joins TRBV24-1 to TRBJ2-7; 14 positions match TRBD2. The germline V gene has CDR1 KGHDR and CDR2 SFDVKD. The V and J ends lost 3 bases and 7 bases, in that order; junction bases with no gene match: 7. The CDR3 is 16 residues long. CDR3 region: CATSDPTSGGAQEQYF. The CDR3 coding sequence is TGTGCCACCAGTGATCCGACTAGCGGGGGGGCCCAGGAGCAGTACTTC.

The chain joins TRBV28 to TRBJ2-3; D gene uncertain. CDR1 and CDR2 (germline): MDHEN, SYDVKM. V was cut by 5 bases and J by 6 bases, with 9 bases left in between. The length of the CDR3 is 12 residues. CDR3 residues: CASSPPGDTQYF. In nucleotides, the CDR3 is TGTGCCAGCAGTCCACCCGGTGATACGCAGTATTTT.

In its sample, this clone was seen a few times. Other DNA sequences of this sample code for an identical CDR3. The chain is built from TRBV24-1 and TRBJ2-1, with a possible D match to TRBD1 (6 bases). The germline V and J ends were trimmed by 4 bases and 6 bases, with 6 bases remaining between them. CDR1 and CDR2 (germline): KGHDR, SFDVKD. The CDR3 consists of 12 residues. The CDR3: CATSDRGNEQFF. Written as DNA, the CDR3 is TGTGCCACCAGTGACAGGGGCAATGAGCAGTTCTTC.

This chain connects TRBV5-6 to TRBJ1-4; 7 positions agree with TRBD1. Germline lookup yields CDR1 SGHDT and CDR2 YYEEEE. Germline trimming cut 2 bases from V and 4 bases from J; bases unmatched to any gene: 8. CDR3 length equals 16 residues. The CDR3 DNA reads as TGTGCCAGCAGCTTTCTATCCGGGACAGTTAATGAAAAACTGTTTTTT. It specifies CASSFLSGTVNEKLFF.

The chain links TRBV6-1 to TRBJ2-2; the match to TRBD2 covers 11 bases. CDR3 size: 18 residues. The V gene end was trimmed by 2 bases and the J gene end by 2 bases; junction bases not matched to a gene: 7. Germline V gives CDR1 MNHNS, CDR2 SASEGT. The DNA for the CDR3 is TGTGCCAGCAGTGAACTTCTTAGCGGGGGGGGAAACACCGGGGAGCTGTTTTTT. Its translation: CASSELLSGGGNTGELFF.